These T cell receptor beta chains were read from a single sample in a study of T cell clones after liver transplantation. Assay used: immunoSEQ multiplex PCR; TCRdb lists only in-frame clones, some missing. Here the sample spans tens of thousands of clones, about 80% being singletons. Sequencing used CD4+ T cells from blood, obtained 12 months after liver transplant. Every receptor here comes from a human patient who received a liver transplant. Some T cells may be provided by the graft donor. Each CDR3 is given with its conserved first and last residue. Fields, in order: clone size, V gene, D gene, J gene, CDR3 DNA, CDR3 protein. D genes are given only for firm matches. Only some rows state a clone size, as once, few, many or a class for expanded clones.

few	TRBV6-5	NA	TRBJ1-5	TGTGCCAGCAGTTACAGTCAGGGTAGCAATCAGCCCCAGCATTTT	CASSYSQGSNQPQHF
NA	TRBV7-8	TRBD1	TRBJ1-4	TGTGCCAGCGCGTTGGGACAGGGGGCCTCTAATGAAAAACTGTTTTTT	CASALGQGASNEKLFF
NA	TRBV10-3	NA	TRBJ1-3	TGTGCGCACCGGGGGGTTGGCACCATATATTTT	CAHRGVGTIYF
NA	TRBV7-3	NA	TRBJ1-1	TGTGCCAGCAGCTTAAGGATGGGAACTGAAGCTTTCTTT	CASSLRMGTEAFF
NA	TRBV29-1	NA	TRBJ2-1	TGCAGCGGCAGTCGGGGGAGCTCCTACAATGAGCAGTTCTTC	CSGSRGSSYNEQFF
NA	TRBV5-1	NA	TRBJ1-5	TGCGCCAGCAGTAGAGATAGCAATCAGCCCCAGCATTTT	CASSRDSNQPQHF
NA	TRBV9	NA	TRBJ2-5	TGTGCCAGCAGCCCTCAGGGCAGCCTGCTGGAGACCCAGTACTTC	CASSPQGSLLETQYF
NA	TRBV11-1	NA	TRBJ1-2	TGTGCCAGCAGCGCCCGGCGGGGGGACGATGGCTACACCTTC	CASSARRGDDGYTF
NA	TRBV7-2	NA	TRBJ2-3	TGTGCCAGCCTCGCCCGAAGAGGCACAGATACGCAGTATTTT	CASLARRGTDTQYF
NA	TRBV14	TRBD1	TRBJ2-3	TGTGCCAGCAGCTTTAGAGGGGGCGAGACGCAGTATTTT	CASSFRGGETQYF